A single TCR beta chain is shown here with its context. Its specificity is not known. This sample was included in a study of T cell responses to AZD1222 COVID-19 vaccine. Overall study results and limits: Spike-wide vaccine-associated CD4 TCRs dominated at 160-218 and 743-854. No repertoire was sampled before or during the peak T cell response, only after it.

Second-dose intervals near 4 or 12 weeks were combined. With V trimmed by 5 bases and J by 1 base, 3 bases remained unmatched. This CDR3 is 15 amino acids long. CDR1 and CDR2 (germline): SGHVS, FNYEAQ. The assay was immunoSEQ multiplex PCR, and TCRdb's table has in-frame clones only and misses some. This table holds 150,000 to 200,000 clones, roughly nine tenths found once. The rearrangement uses TRBV7-6 and TRBJ2-5, with 11 bases lining up with TRBD1. The source material was peripheral blood, sampled 28 days after the second AZD1222 dose. This receptor was obtained from an adult who received the AZD1222 COVID-19 vaccine. CDR3 sequence (DNA): TGTGCCAGCAGCGCCGGGACAGGGGGCCAAGAGACCCAGTACTTC. Protein sequence: CASSAGTGGQETQYF.